Following are 31 T cell receptor beta chains from one sample sequenced in a study of PD-1 blockade in classical Hodgkin lymphoma. Time point specified: cycle 4 day 1 (C4D1), after 6 weeks of nivolumab. Every one of the patients relapsed after autologous stem cell transplantation (brentuximab vedotin exposure was variable). Sequencing used immunoSEQ multiplex PCR; TCRdb keeps in-frame clones, though not all of them. Here the sample spans approximately 27,000 clones, roughly 80% being singletons. This specimen consisted of peripheral blood mononuclear cells (PBMCs), obtained before the fourth cycle of nivolumab. Source of these receptors: a human donor with classical Hodgkin lymphoma.

This clone turned up a few times. J is TRBJ1-6 and V is TRBV10-3; D ambiguous. V was trimmed by 2 bases and J by 5 bases, leaving 10 bases between them. Germline V gene lookup returns CDR1 ENHRY and CDR2 SYGVKD. The CDR3 covers 15 residues. CDR3 in amino acids: CAISERDSDNSPLHF. The CDR3 DNA follows: TGTGCCATCAGTGAGAGGGATAGCGATAATTCACCCCTCCACTTT.

This chain uses TRBV11-2 with TRBJ1-5; D ambiguous. In germline, CDR1 is SGHAT, CDR2 FQNNGV. The CDR3 sequence is 13 residues long. V lost 4 bases to trimming and J lost 3 bases, with 7 bases between them. The CDR3 region is CASSSQINQPQHF. The CDR3 nucleotides read TGTGCCAGCAGCTCACAGATCAATCAGCCCCAGCATTTT.

The chain is built from TRBV27 and TRBJ1-2, with D possibly being TRBD1 (6 bases). CDR1 MNHEY and CDR2 SMNVEV come from the germline V gene (reference sequence). The CDR3 totals 18 residues. Trimming took 2 bases from V and 2 from J, leaving 21 bases between them. The CDR3 DNA is TGTGCCAGCAGTTTAACCCCGTACCAGGGGTCCCGAAACTATGGCTACACCTTC. It codes for CASSLTPYQGSRNYGYTF.

V gene TRBV19 combines with J gene TRBJ1-1, with 7 bases fitting TRBD1. CDR3 size: 15 residues. Germline V lookup: CDR1 LNHDA, CDR2 SQIVND (reference sequence). Germline trimming cut 7 bases from V and 0 bases from J; bases unmatched to any gene: 8. DNA of the CDR3: TGTGCCAGTAAACCGACAGGGATAATGAACACTGAAGCTTTCTTT. This codes for CASKPTGIMNTEAFF.

Comment on this clone: The junction and the germline gene differ at one end; a read error may be behind it. The V and J genes are TRBV25-1 and TRBJ1-5; possibly TRBD1 for D (6 bases). This CDR3 has 14 residues. CDR1 is MGHDK and CDR2 is SYGVNS in the germline V gene. The CDR3 here is CASRESGAHQPQHF. The CDR3 DNA sequence: TGTGCCAGCAGGGAATCAGGGGCGCATCAGCCCCAGCATTTT.

As for this clone: The same CDR3 is also encoded by other DNA sequences in this sample. V gene TRBV27 combines with J gene TRBJ2-3, with D maybe TRBD2 (6 bases). The CDR3 is 14 amino acids. The V gene lost 6 bases and the J gene lost 3 bases, with 13 bases spanning the gap. Germline values: CDR1 MNHEY, CDR2 SMNVEV (reference sequence). The DNA of the CDR3 is TGTGCCAGCAGCACGCGGGGTCGGACAGATACGCAGTATTTT. Translation: CASSTRGRTDTQYF.

The V call is TRBV5-4, the J call TRBJ2-3; tentative D call: TRBD2 (5 bases). The CDR3 loop spans 15 amino acids. The V and J ends lost 0 bases and 0 bases respectively, with 8 bases between them. Germline lookup yields CDR1 SGHNT and CDR2 YYREEE (reference sequence). The CDR3, as DNA: TGTGCCAGCAGCTTGGGGCCGGGGAGCACAGATACGCAGTATTTT. It yields the protein CASSLGPGSTDTQYF.

The J gene is TRBJ1-2, the V gene TRBV6-5; a possible D gene is TRBD1 (5 bases). Trimming stripped 2 bases from V and 1 base from J, with 8 bases between. Per germline, CDR1 MNHEY and CDR2 SVGAGI. The CDR3 runs to 14 residues. The CDR3 bases are TGTGCCAGCAGTTACCAGGGCGTTAACTATGGCTACACCTTC. Amino acids: CASSYQGVNYGYTF.

The V gene is TRBV6-1, the J gene TRBJ1-6; a possible D gene is TRBD1 (5 bases). The CDR3 is made up of 15 amino acids. Germline loops: CDR1 MNHNS, CDR2 SASEGT. V dropped 6 bases and J dropped 10 bases, with 19 bases sitting between them. The chain's CDR3 is CASSYRDPNVSPLHF. CDR3 sequence (DNA): TGTGCCAGCAGCTACCGGGACCCCAACGTATCACCCCTCCACTTT.

The V call is TRBV4-2, the J call TRBJ2-2; possibly TRBD1 for D (6 bases). With 0 bases removed from V and 0 bases from J, the gap between germline ends came to 11 bases. Germline V gene sequence: CDR1 LGHNA, CDR2 YNFKEQ. The CDR3 spans 17 residues. The CDR3 nucleotides read TGTGCCAGCAGCCAAGAGCCAGGGGCTTCGAACACCGGGGAGCTGTTTTTT. Its translation: CASSQEPGASNTGELFF.

This clone has just a few counts. V gene TRBV11-2 combines with J gene TRBJ2-5; unclear D gene. The CDR3 has 13 amino acids. Germline V lookup: CDR1 SGHAT, CDR2 FQNNGV. Trimming took off 5 bases at V and 5 bases at J, with 12 bases between the two ends. The CDR3 sequence: CASSRENGETQYF. The CDR3 region has the DNA TGTGCCAGCAGCCGCGAAAATGGGGAGACCCAGTACTTC.

The V gene is TRBV5-1, the J gene TRBJ2-1, with 8 bases fitting TRBD1. This CDR3 has 16 residues. J lost 0 bases, V lost 4 bases, and 6 bases had no gene match. The germline V gene encodes CDR1 SGHRS and CDR2 YFSETQ. The CDR3 reads CASSGSGTGSYNEQFF. The CDR3 DNA sequence: TGCGCCAGCAGCGGGTCCGGGACAGGCTCCTACAATGAGCAGTTCTTC. The variable domain in full, with the rest retrieved from reference TRBV5-1 and TRBJ2-1, is KAGVTQTPRYLIKTRGQQVTLSCSPISGHRSVSWYQQTPGQGLQFLFEYFSETQRNKGNFPGRFSGRQFSNSRSEMNVSTLELGDSALYLCASSGSGTGSYNEQFFGPGTRLTVL.

The rearrangement uses TRBV9 and TRBJ2-7; no clear D. CDR3 length: 16 amino acids. Germline CDR1 reads SGDLS; CDR2 reads YYNGEE. V gave up 4 bases and J gave up 0 bases, with 17 bases separating them. CDR3 region: CASSSSPSSVSYEQYF. CDR3 DNA: TGTGCCAGCAGCTCAAGCCCGTCCTCGGTCTCCTACGAGCAGTACTTC.

This chain connects TRBV18 to TRBJ2-1; a possible D gene is TRBD1 (6 bases). Germline V gives CDR1 KGHSH, CDR2 LQKENI. V gave up 4 bases and J gave up 9 bases, with 10 bases separating them. The CDR3 covers 12 residues. The CDR3 sequence: CASSLNRVEQFF. The CDR3 DNA sequence: TGTGCCAGCTCACTAAACAGGGTTGAGCAGTTCTTC.

This clone was found a few times. V gene TRBV15 combines with J gene TRBJ2-3, with 13 bases aligning to TRBD2. CDR1 LNHNV and CDR2 YYDKDF come from the germline V gene (reference sequence). There are 20 residues in the CDR3. V gave up 0 bases and J gave up 4 bases; unmatched junction bases: 13. Here the CDR3 reads CATSRDQFSGTSGVPDTQYF. In DNA form, the CDR3 reads TGTGCCACCAGCAGAGATCAATTTTCCGGGACTAGCGGGGTCCCAGATACGCAGTATTTT.

This clone was detected once. The chain carries TRBV7-9 and TRBJ1-2, with D unresolved. Germline V CDR1 and CDR2: SEHNR, FQNEAQ (reference sequence). This CDR3 comprises 12 residues. With 1 base removed from V and 6 bases from J, the gap between germline ends came to 6 bases. In nucleotides, the CDR3 is TGTGCCAGCAGCTTAGATTCCCATGGCTACACCTTC. Protein: CASSLDSHGYTF.

The chain recombines TRBV6-5 with TRBJ1-1; 12 positions match TRBD1. V lost 6 bases, J lost 3 bases, and 5 bases stayed unmatched. The CDR3 loop spans 15 amino acids. Germline assignment: CDR1 MNHEY and CDR2 SVGAGI. The CDR3 nucleotides are TGTGCCAGCAGGGGACAGGGGGCTGGAGACACTGAAGCTTTCTTT. It translates to CASRGQGAGDTEAFF.

The rearrangement uses TRBV2 and TRBJ2-7; a weak D match, TRBD1 (5 bases). This CDR3 is built from 13 residues. Deletions cut 10 bases from V and 1 base from J, with 14 bases between. The germline CDR1 and CDR2 sequences are SNHLY and FYNNEI. The CDR3 region is CATRQSYSYEQYF. The CDR3 DNA reads TGTGCCACCCGACAGAGCTATTCCTACGAGCAGTACTTC.

The rearrangement joins TRBV15 to TRBJ2-3; the D gene is possibly TRBD2 (5 bases). Deletions cut 0 bases from V and 6 bases from J, with 13 bases between. The CDR3 contains 15 residues. Germline CDR1 reads LNHNV; CDR2 reads YYDKDF (reference sequence). The CDR3 sequence is CATSRDRGTGDTQYF. CDR3 coding DNA: TGTGCCACCAGCAGAGATCGGGGTACGGGGGATACGCAGTATTTT.

V gene TRBV30 combines with J gene TRBJ2-1; TRBD2 might be the D (5 bases). V lost 3 bases and J 5 bases, leaving 17 bases between the germline ends. This CDR3 has 15 amino acids. Looked up from germline, CDR1 is GTSNPN and CDR2 is SVGIG (reference sequence). The CDR3 region is CAWRRTLRDNNEQFF. CDR3 DNA: TGTGCCTGGAGGAGGACTCTAAGGGATAACAATGAGCAGTTCTTC.

This chain connects TRBV19 to TRBJ1-2, with 7 bases aligning to TRBD1. V shed 5 bases and J 2 bases; nucleotides not matched to a gene: 8. CDR1 and CDR2 from the germline V gene are LNHDA and SQIVND (reference sequence). The CDR3 runs 15 residues. For the CDR3, the DNA is TGTGCCAGTAGTCTCGGAGACAGGGTAAACTATGGCTACACCTTC. It encodes CASSLGDRVNYGYTF.

To note about this clone: The identical CDR3 is also encoded by other nucleotide sequences in the sample. The V call is TRBV19, the J call TRBJ1-4; D unresolved. The germline V and J ends were trimmed by 1 base and 0 bases, with 6 bases remaining between them. The germline gives CDR1 LNHDA, CDR2 SQIVND (reference sequence). This CDR3 comprises 15 residues. CDR3 DNA sequence: TGTGCCAGTAGTATAGGGACCACAACTAATGAAAAACTGTTTTTT. Protein: CASSIGTTTNEKLFF. Looking up the rest from reference TRBV19 and TRBJ1-4 gives the full variable domain: DGGITQSPKYLFRKEGQNVTLSCEQNLNHDAMYWYRQDPGQGLRLIYYSQIVNDFQKGDIAEGYSVSREKKESFPLTVTSAQKNPTAFYLCASSIGTTTNEKLFFGSGTQLSVL.

This chain connects TRBV29-1 to TRBJ2-7; D is ambiguous. V lost 4 bases to trimming and J lost 3 bases, with 7 bases between them. Germline CDR1 reads SQVTM; CDR2 reads ANQGSEA. This CDR3 region has 11 residues. The chain's CDR3 is CSVGRNYEQYF. The DNA for the CDR3 is TGCAGCGTTGGCAGGAACTACGAGCAGTACTTC.

On this clone: One junction end does not reproduce the germline sequence, and a read error may be involved. This chain joins TRBV7-6 and TRBJ2-3, with TRBD2 matching 8 bases. Germline V gene sequence: CDR1 SGHVS, CDR2 FNYEAQ. The CDR3 spans 16 residues. CDR3 sequence: CASTAARGAYTDTRYF. The CDR3 nucleotides read TGTGCCAGCACCGCGGCGCGGGGGGCTTACACAGATACGCGGTATTTT.

The chain couples TRBV6-4 to TRBJ2-1; TRBD2 matches 12 bases. The CDR3 is made up of 16 amino acids. Trimming cost V 2 bases and J 8 bases; bases outside gene matches: 7. CDR1 and CDR2 (germline): MRHNA, SNTAGT. CDR3 sequence (DNA): TGTGCCAGCAGTGACCGGCTAGCGGGGGGGCCGGATGAGCAGTTCTTC. It translates to CASSDRLAGGPDEQFF.

This clone has just one count. This chain uses TRBV15 with TRBJ1-2; D is unresolved. This CDR3 has 12 amino acids. The ends were cut back, 0 bases at V and 4 bases at J, with 3 bases in the middle. Germline V gene data show CDR1 as LNHNV and CDR2 as YYDKDF (reference sequence). DNA of the CDR3: TGTGCCACCAGCAGAGATGTCTATGGCTACACCTTC. Encoded protein: CATSRDVYGYTF. Based on the CDR3 plus reference TRBV15 and TRBJ1-2, the full variable domain is DAMVIQNPRYQVTQFGKPVTLSCSQTLNHNVMYWYQQKSSQAPKLLFHYYDKDFNNEADTPDNFQSRRPNTSFCFLDIRSPGLGDTAMYLCATSRDVYGYTFGSGTRLTVV.

This clone was seen a handful of times. The junction departs from germline at one end; a sequencing error may be responsible. V is TRBV7-7 and J is TRBJ1-4, with a weak D call TRBD1 (6 bases). CDR1 is SSHAT and CDR2 is FNYEAQ in the germline V gene (reference sequence). CDR3 length equals 15 residues. CDR3 nucleotides: TGTGCTAGCAGCTCGGGAAGGACAGCCAATGAAAAACTGTTTTTT. Protein product: CASSSGRTANEKLFF.

This sequence joins TRBV10-2 and TRBJ1-5; 10 bases map to TRBD1. There are 16 residues in the CDR3. CDR1 WSHSY and CDR2 SAAADI come from the germline V gene. J gave up 1 base and V 6 bases, and 6 bases lay outside the gene matches. The CDR3 loop reads CASRPDRGISNQPQHF. DNA of the CDR3: TGCGCCAGCAGACCGGACAGGGGGATCAGCAATCAGCCCCAGCATTTT.

Comment on this clone: The sample has other DNA sequences that encode this CDR3 too. This CDR3 is CASSPGLLSYEQYF. DNA of the CDR3: TGTGCCAGCAGCCCGGGACTACTCTCCTACGAGCAGTACTTC. The chain joins TRBV2 to TRBJ2-7, with TRBD2 matching 7 bases. The CDR3 sequence is 14 residues long. V lost 6 bases to trimming and J lost 0 bases; unmatched junction nucleotides: 5. Germline CDR1 is SNHLY and CDR2 is FYNNEI.

The rearrangement joins TRBV10-1 to TRBJ2-7, with unresolved D. Per germline, CDR1 WNHNN and CDR2 SYGVQD (reference sequence). Trimming took off 3 bases at V and 0 bases at J, with 15 bases between the two ends. The CDR3 is 16 residues long. DNA of the CDR3: TGCGCCAGCAGTGACCTCGGTCTACAGAGCTCCTACGAGCAGTACTTC. It yields the protein CASSDLGLQSSYEQYF.

The V gene is TRBV13, the J gene TRBJ2-2; 7 bases match TRBD2. Germline values: CDR1 PRHDT, CDR2 FYEKMQ (reference sequence). Trimming removed 3 bases from V and 1 base from J; junction bases left unmatched: 5. This CDR3 has 16 residues. CDR3 sequence reads: CASSLESGVNTGELFF. The CDR3 nucleotides are TGTGCCAGCAGCTTGGAGAGCGGGGTGAACACCGGGGAGCTGTTTTTT.